Shown below are 8 T cell receptor beta chains from a single sample sequenced in a study of blood T cells in healthy people across ages. A second PCR, run for about 6 to 11 cycles, used a sample-barcoded 5' primer plus a J-beta primer mix. TCRdb ran MiXCR on the 5' RACE reads and lists one entry per CDR3 protein. The sample includes some 690,000 distinct CDR3 sequences, around a fifth of them seen just once. The sequenced sample was blood. The origin of the receptors is a man in his 70s in good health.

The V and J genes are TRBV13 and TRBJ1-1; tentatively, D is TRBD1 (5 bases). The CDR3 sequence is 17 residues long. V lost 0 bases and J 1 base, leaving 15 bases between the germline ends. Looked up from germline, CDR1 is PRHDT and CDR2 is FYEKMQ (reference sequence). Here the CDR3 reads CASSLGAPRQWNTEAFF. CDR3 in DNA: TGTGCCAGCAGCTTAGGCGCACCGAGACAGTGGAACACTGAAGCTTTCTTT.

This chain joins TRBV2 and TRBJ2-1; D not resolved. The J call is uncertain, as TRBJ2-7 better fits the DNA end. Looked up from germline, CDR1 is SNHLY and CDR2 is FYNNEI. The CDR3 is 15 amino acids. The CDR3 DNA is TGTGCCAGCAGTCCTGACGCCTTTCTCTCCTACGAGCAGTACGTC. Protein sequence: CASSPDAFLSYEQYV.

The chain recombines TRBV20-1 with TRBJ2-5; TRBD2 aligns across 9 bases. There are 13 residues in the CDR3. V lost 6 bases to trimming and J lost 2 bases; unmatched junction nucleotides: 4. Germline CDR1 is DFQATT and CDR2 is SNEGSKA (reference sequence). This chain's CDR3 is CSANLAGQETQYF. CDR3 DNA: TGCAGTGCAAATCTAGCGGGGCAAGAGACCCAGTACTTC.

V is TRBV3-1 and J is TRBJ2-4; the match to TRBD2 covers 10 bases. Germline assignment: CDR1 LGHDT and CDR2 YNNKEL (reference sequence). This CDR3 comprises 17 residues. Trimming cost V 1 base and J 8 bases; bases outside gene matches: 11. CDR3 loop: CASSQVSSGGLLDIQYF. The CDR3 DNA reads as TGTGCCAGCAGCCAAGTTAGTAGCGGGGGGCTCTTGGACATTCAGTACTTC.

V and J are TRBV12-3 or TRBV12-4 and TRBJ2-7; D is perhaps TRBD1 (6 bases). The V gene lost 6 bases and the J gene lost 6 bases, with 12 bases spanning the gap. CDR3 length equals 12 residues. The CDR3 spells CASSQNRVEQYF. In DNA form, the CDR3 reads TGTGCCAGCAGCCAAAACAGGGTCGAGCAGTACTTC.

The chain uses TRBV6-6 and TRBJ2-1; D ambiguous. Germline CDR1 is MNHNY and CDR2 is SVGAGI (reference sequence). This CDR3 contains 12 residues. The ends were cut back, 6 bases at V and 8 bases at J, with 11 bases in the middle. The CDR3 DNA reads TGTGCCAGCAGCCGATACGGCGATGAGCAGTTCTTC. The encoded protein is CASSRYGDEQFF.

This sequence joins TRBV9 and TRBJ2-5; TRBD1 matches 7 bases. The CDR3 length is 15 residues. Trimming removed 3 bases from V and 4 bases from J; junction bases left unmatched: 9. Germline CDR1 reads SGDLS; CDR2 reads YYNGEE. The CDR3 protein is CASSARQGSGETQYF. The CDR3 DNA reads TGTGCCAGCAGCGCCAGACAGGGCTCAGGAGAGACCCAGTACTTC.

The V call is TRBV5-1, the J call TRBJ2-5; D gene unclear. The germline V gene encodes CDR1 SGHRS and CDR2 YFSETQ. The CDR3 is 15 residues long. The V end lost 5 bases, the J end lost 2 bases, and 16 bases lay between the germline ends. For the CDR3, the DNA is TGCGCCAGCAGTTTAGAACTGTCCCTTCAAGAGACCCAGTACTTC. Protein product: CASSLELSLQETQYF. Full variable domain (rest looked up from reference TRBV5-1 and TRBJ2-5): KAGVTQTPRYLIKTRGQQVTLSCSPISGHRSVSWYQQTPGQGLQFLFEYFSETQRNKGNFPGRFSGRQFSNSRSEMNVSTLELGDSALYLCASSLELSLQETQYFGPGTRLLVL.